The 20 T cell receptor beta chains in this list originate from one sample, sequenced in a study of quantifying T cell responses using KT2 cells. Study background: cDNA was made from DNase-treated RNA using alpha and beta constant primers.

Each cDNA got a UMI-containing oligo ligated at its 3' end. An equimolar mix of RC1.1 and RC1.2 primed the beta chain across TRBC1 and TRBC2. TCRdb recomputed calls from the UMI-ligation and nested PCR reads with MiXCR, one row per CDR3 protein. The sample lists about 33,000 distinct CDR3 sequences; about a tenth were seen once. Source material: PBMCs spiked with cells of the T cell clone KT2. The origin of the receptors is a human donor.

This clonotype was found a few times. V usage is TRBV12-3 or TRBV12-4 and J usage is TRBJ2-2, with D perhaps TRBD1 or TRBD2 (5 bases each). The CDR3 covers 14 residues. V dropped 7 bases and J dropped 8 bases, with 17 bases sitting between them. CDR3 in DNA: TGTGCCAGCACCTGGGACCACCAACCGGGGGAGCTGTTTTTT. Translated, it gives CASTWDHQPGELFF.

This sequence joins TRBV24-1 and TRBJ2-5, with TRBD2 identical over 11 bases. Germline CDR1 is KGHDR and CDR2 is SFDVKD. This CDR3 contains 16 residues. With V trimmed by 4 bases and J by 2 bases, 5 bases remained unmatched. The DNA of the CDR3 is TGTGCCACCAGTGACGCCGGACTAGCGGGTCAAGAGACCCAGTACTTC. As protein: CATSDAGLAGQETQYF.

This sequence joins TRBV11-2 and TRBJ2-7; D may be TRBD1 (5 bases). The CDR3 has 15 amino acids. The V end was cut by 2 bases, the J end by 2 bases, with 13 bases between. In germline, CDR1 is SGHAT, CDR2 FQNNGV. Written as DNA, the CDR3 is TGTGCCAGCAGCTTATCGGCAAGGGGTCCCTACGAGCAGTACTTC. Its translation: CASSLSARGPYEQYF.

This clonotype has at least ten counts. This sequence joins TRBV10-3 and TRBJ1-1; no firm D call. V was cut by 2 bases and J by 6 bases, with 19 bases left in between. CDR1 is ENHRY, CDR2 SYGVKD, per germline. This CDR3 is built from 16 residues. The CDR3 bases are TGTGCCATCAGTGAGCACGGAGAATACCTACGGGCTGAAGCTTTCTTT. This sequence encodes CAISEHGEYLRAEAFF.

This clonotype came up a few times. V usage is TRBV7-8 and J usage is TRBJ1-1, with D hard to call. The germline V and J ends were trimmed by 8 bases and 0 bases, with 10 bases remaining between them. From germline, CDR1 is SGHVS and CDR2 FQNEAQ. The CDR3 length is 13 residues. Here the CDR3 DNA reads TGTGCCAGCTCCTACACTATGAACACTGAAGCTTTCTTT. Protein: CASSYTMNTEAFF.

This clonotype was observed a few times. This chain uses TRBV7-1 with TRBJ2-7; 9 bases match TRBD2. TRBV7-1 belongs to the ORF category, with a function that is uncertain. The V gene end was trimmed by 6 bases and the J gene end by 2 bases; junction bases not matched to a gene: 11. The CDR3 covers 16 residues. CDR3 protein: CASSSDSGSSTYEQYF. DNA for the CDR3: TGTGCCAGCAGTTCCGATAGCGGGAGCTCAACCTACGAGCAGTACTTC.

By proportion, this clonotype is medium-sized (0.01 to 0.1%). The rearrangement links TRBV6-5 to TRBJ1-4; D gene unclear. The germline V gene has CDR1 MNHEY and CDR2 SVGAGI. V lost 0 bases and J 7 bases, leaving 9 bases between the germline ends. This CDR3 comprises 14 residues. CDR3 coding DNA: TGTGCCAGCAGTTACTCGAGTAATGGTGAAAAACTGTTTTTT. This translates into CASSYSSNGEKLFF.

Ten or more counts support this clonotype. This chain links TRBV5-1 with TRBJ2-7; 8 nucleotides line up with TRBD2. The V and J ends lost 5 bases and 5 bases, in that order; junction bases with no gene match: 12. This CDR3 has 15 residues. Germline assignment: CDR1 SGHRS and CDR2 YFSETQ. CDR3 sequence: CASRGDSLAVDEQYF. CDR3 coding DNA: TGCGCCAGCAGAGGGGATTCACTAGCGGTCGACGAGCAGTACTTC.

This clonotype ranks as medium-sized. The V gene is TRBV7-8, the J gene TRBJ1-5; no clear D gene. V lost 2 bases to trimming and J lost 7 bases, with 9 bases between them. Germline V gene lookup returns CDR1 SGHVS and CDR2 FQNEAQ. The CDR3 contains 13 residues. The CDR3 sequence: CASSLLESQPQHF. The CDR3 DNA reads as TGTGCCAGCAGCTTATTAGAGAGCCAGCCCCAGCATTTT.

This clonotype was observed at least ten times. This chain links TRBV11-1 with TRBJ2-1; 10 bases line up with TRBD2. The germline CDR1 and CDR2 sequences are SGHAT and FQDESV (reference sequence). This CDR3 has 14 amino acids. The V gene end was trimmed by 7 bases and the J gene end by 6 bases; junction bases not matched to a gene: 6. CDR3 amino acids: CASKVAGGPNEQFF. CDR3 coding DNA: TGTGCCAGCAAAGTAGCGGGAGGTCCCAATGAGCAGTTCTTC. Complete variable domain (other parts from reference TRBV11-1 and TRBJ2-1): EAEVAQSPRYKITEKSQAVAFWCDPISGHATLYWYRQILGQGPELLVQFQDESVVDDSQLPKDRFSAERLKGVDSTLKIQPAELGDSAMYLCASKVAGGPNEQFFGPGTRLTVL.

V usage is TRBV20-1 and J usage is TRBJ2-7, with 8 bases matching TRBD1. The V gene's germline CDR1 is DFQATT and CDR2 SNEGSKA (reference sequence). The ends lost 0 bases at V and 5 bases at J; junction bases unmatched: 6. The CDR3 length is 14 residues. The CDR3 DNA reads TGCAGTGCTAGAGACCCAGGGGGCCGGGACGAGCAGTACTTC. It encodes CSARDPGGRDEQYF.

The table lists this clonotype with many counts. V usage is TRBV11-2 and J usage is TRBJ1-1, with TRBD1 matching 7 bases. The germline V gene has CDR1 SGHAT and CDR2 FQNNGV. The CDR3 spans 13 residues. With V trimmed by 2 bases and J by 6 bases, 3 bases remained unmatched. The chain's CDR3 is CASSLPGTAEAFF. CDR3 bases: TGTGCCAGCAGCTTACCGGGGACAGCTGAAGCTTTCTTT.

This clonotype occurred a few times. This chain connects TRBV11-2 to TRBJ1-4, with 9 bases identical to TRBD1. Germline CDR1 is SGHAT and CDR2 is FQNNGV. The ends lost 3 bases at V and 0 bases at J; junction bases unmatched: 14. The CDR3 runs to 20 residues. This CDR3 is CASSFQTGGLSPATNEKLFF. Here the CDR3 DNA reads TGTGCCAGCAGCTTCCAAACAGGGGGCCTATCCCCCGCAACTAATGAAAAACTGTTTTTT.

J is TRBJ2-2 and V is TRBV12-3 or TRBV12-4; D call uncertain. V lost 5 bases and J 1 base, leaving 8 bases between the germline ends. CDR3 length: 14 residues. CDR3 protein: CASSPTLNTGELFF. CDR3 DNA: TGTGCCAGCAGTCCCACACTGAACACCGGGGAGCTGTTTTTT.

The chain recombines TRBV2 with TRBJ2-2; no clear D gene. The germline V gene has CDR1 SNHLY and CDR2 FYNNEI. The V end was cut by 4 bases, the J end by 1 base, with 4 bases between. The CDR3 length is 13 residues. CDR3 bases: TGTGCCAGCAGTGGGGTGAACACCGGGGAGCTGTTTTTT. Amino acids: CASSGVNTGELFF. Filled out from reference TRBV2 and TRBJ2-2, the complete variable domain reads EPEVTQTPSHQVTQMGQEVILRCVPISNHLYFYWYRQILGQKVEFLVSFYNNEISEKSEIFDDQFSVERPDGSNFTLKIRSTKLEDSAMYFCASSGVNTGELFFGEGSRLTVL.

The rearrangement uses TRBV7-9 and TRBJ2-1, with a tentative D call TRBD1 (6 bases). This CDR3 is built from 16 residues. Trimming cost V 0 bases and J 1 base, with 10 bases left between them. From germline, CDR1 is SEHNR and CDR2 FQNEAQ (reference sequence). CDR3 DNA sequence: TGTGCCAGCAGCTTAGCGCAGGGGTGGTCCTACAATGAGCAGTTCTTC. Translated: CASSLAQGWSYNEQFF.

The V gene is TRBV3-1, the J gene TRBJ2-7; the D is unclear. This CDR3 has 15 residues. Germline V gene data show CDR1 as LGHDT and CDR2 as YNNKEL (reference sequence). The V end was cut by 2 bases, the J end by 1 base, with 12 bases between. The CDR3 loop reads CASSQTWQPSYEQYF. In DNA, the CDR3 is TGTGCCAGCAGCCAAACCTGGCAGCCATCCTACGAGCAGTACTTC.

The genes are TRBV12-3 or TRBV12-4 and TRBJ2-3; 7 positions agree with TRBD2. Losses at the gene ends were 2 bases for V and 2 bases for J; bases not matched to a gene: 4. The CDR3 sequence is 15 residues long. The CDR3 nucleotides are TGTGCCAGCAGTTTAACGGGGGGTTTCACAGATACGCAGTATTTT. This translates into CASSLTGGFTDTQYF.

The sample holds many counts of this clonotype. The chain has TRBV5-1 and TRBJ1-1; 7 bases are shared with TRBD1. Germline V CDR1 and CDR2: SGHRS, YFSETQ. The CDR3 spans 15 residues. The J segment lost 4 bases and the V segment lost 0 bases, leaving 6 bases of the junction unmatched. The CDR3, as DNA: TGCGCCAGCAGCTTGGCACAGGGGAAAAGCACTGAAGCTTTCTTT. Residues: CASSLAQGKSTEAFF.

This clonotype has more than one count but fewer than ten. The chain recombines TRBV12-3 or TRBV12-4 with TRBJ1-1; weak D call: TRBD1 (5 bases). V was shortened by 1 base and J by 7 bases, with 13 bases between the two germline ends. The CDR3 is made up of 14 amino acids. CDR3 region: CASSLVRGVGEAFF. CDR3 bases: TGTGCCAGCAGTTTAGTACGGGGCGTCGGTGAAGCTTTCTTT.